The T cell receptor beta chain under discussion was sequenced for a study of blood T cell repertoires in COVID-19. Turning to the study itself: The origin of the acute and convalescent COVID-19 samples was the United States, Italy and Spain. Nucleic acid was either cDNA or gDNA, and it came from T cells, B-cell-depleted T cells, or PBMCs.

Original analysis: Researchers report that nucleated cell counts were estimated from reference gene primer amplification. Clones were sequenced by immunoSEQ multiplex PCR, and TCRdb holds only the in-frame ones, with some missing. The V and J calls and the clone size are those of that table, but D and trimming were determined from the DNA. The table records around 80,000 clones, 83% of them present only once. J gave up 4 bases and V 3 bases, and 7 bases lay outside the gene matches. The germline V gene encodes CDR1 SGHAT and CDR2 FQNNGV. The CDR3 runs 15 residues. The genes are TRBV11-2 and TRBJ2-7; TRBD1 matches at 9 bases. The specimen was peripheral blood. This receptor was obtained from an elderly woman with acute or convalescent COVID-19. The CDR3 is CASSFSTGQGYEQYF. CDR3 in DNA: TGTGCCAGCAGCTTCTCAACAGGACAGGGGTACGAGCAGTACTTC.